Listed below are T cell receptor beta chains from one sample, sequenced in a study of blood T cells in healthy people across ages. In TCRdb, the 5' RACE reads were re-called with MiXCR into one record per CDR3 protein. There are 800,000 to 950,000 distinct CDR3 sequences in the sample; 48% occur only once, and roughly 12% lies in the top ten. Sequenced sample: blood. Receptor source: a man aged 30 to 39 in good health. Both conserved end residues are part of each CDR3. Fields, in order: clone size, V gene, J gene, D gene, CDR3 DNA, CDR3 protein. A D gene is named only where the DNA matches it firmly. Part of the rows lack a size; the others show once, few, many or a class for expanded clones.

>few|TRBV28|TRBJ2-4|.
TGTGCCAGCAGTTTAGGTACATTAGCCAAAAACATTCAGTACTTC
CASSLGTLAKNIQYF
>once|TRBV9|TRBJ2-3|.
TGTGCCAGCAGCGTAGCCATAACTAGCACAGATACGCAGTATTTT
CASSVAITSTDTQYF
>few|TRBV2|TRBJ2-6|.
TGTGCCAGCATCGGAGGTTGGGCCAACGTCCTGACTTTC
CASIGGWANVLTF
>few|TRBV3-1|TRBJ1-2|TRBD1
TGTGCCAGCAGCCAAGGGGGAGGGACAGAGAGATATGGCTACACCTTC
CASSQGGGTERYGYTF
>.|TRBV4-2|TRBJ2-7|.
TGTGCCAGCAGCCAAGATATCCCTGGCAAGAGTGAGCAGTACTTC
CASSQDIPGKSEQYF
>.|TRBV6-2/TRBV6-3|TRBJ2-2|.
TGTGCCAGCAGTTACCAGAACACCGGGGAGCTGTTTTTT
CASSYQNTGELFF
>.|TRBV20-1|TRBJ2-5|TRBD2
TGCAGTGCTAGAGATCCGGCGGGGGAAGCAGGGGAGACCCAGTACTTC
CSARDPAGEAGETQYF
>.|TRBV2|TRBJ1-4|.
TGTGCCAGCAGTGCCGACGGGATAAATGAAAAACTGTTTTTT
CASSADGINEKLFF
>.|TRBV7-2|TRBJ2-3|TRBD1
TGTGCCAGCAGCTCCCAGGGGGTCCGCACAGATACGCAGTATTTT
CASSSQGVRTDTQYF
>.|TRBV10-3|TRBJ1-5|.
TGTGCCATCAGTGGAGAAGATCAGCCCCAGCATTTT
CAISGEDQPQHF
>many|TRBV27|TRBJ2-6|.
TGTGCCAGCAGTTTATCTGGTGCTAGCTCCTCCGGGGCCAACGTCCTGACTTTC
CASSLSGASSSGANVLTF
>few|TRBV7-2|TRBJ2-7|TRBD1
TGTGCCAGCAGCCCACGGACAGGGTTGTCACTCGAGCAGTACTTC
CASSPRTGLSLEQYF
>once|TRBV25-1|TRBJ1-2|TRBD1
TGTGCCAGCAGTTCCCTGGGGGGACAGGGCTATGGCTACACCTTC
CASSSLGGQGYGYTF
>.|TRBV6-1|TRBJ2-3|.
TGTGCCAGCAGTGAAATTAGGGCAGGCCTGCGTACGCAGTATTTT
CASSEIRAGLRTQYF
>.|TRBV4-3|TRBJ2-7|.
TGCGCCAGCAGCCGGGTAGCGGAGTCCTCCTACGAGCAGTACTTC
CASSRVAESSYEQYF
>once|TRBV5-5|TRBJ2-5|TRBD1
TGTGCCAGCAGCGCCCCCGGACAGGGGATTCGGGAGACCCAGTACTTC
CASSAPGQGIRETQYF
>few|TRBV6-5|TRBJ2-1|.
TGTGCCAGCAGTGGACAGTCAAACCCCTACAATGAGCAGTTCTTC
CASSGQSNPYNEQFF
>few|TRBV7-9|TRBJ2-1|TRBD1
TGTGCCAGCAGCTTGAGACAGGGGAGCAATGAGCAGTTCTTC
CASSLRQGSNEQFF
>.|TRBV7-2|TRBJ2-1|.
TGTGCCAGCAGCTCAACCAGGGACTTCAATGAGCAGTTCTTC
CASSSTRDFNEQFF
>many|TRBV7-2|TRBJ2-7|TRBD1
TGTGCCAGCAGCTCTGGACAGGGTCTCTACGAGCAGTACTTC
CASSSGQGLYEQYF
>.|TRBV5-1|TRBJ2-5|TRBD1
TGCGCCAGCAGCATAACAGGGGGTCGTGGGGAGACCCAGTACTTC
CASSITGGRGETQYF
>.|TRBV20-1|TRBJ1-2|.
TGCAGTGCTAGAAAGTCCATCGGGGGCTACACCTTC
CSARKSIGGYTF
>few|TRBV2|TRBJ2-5|TRBD1
TGTGCCAGCAGTGAAAGTAGGGGGCGGACGGAGACCCAGTACTTC
CASSESRGRTETQYF
>few|TRBV15|TRBJ2-1|TRBD1
TGTGCCACCAGCAGAGGGACAGGAGACTACAATGAGCAGTTCTTC
CATSRGTGDYNEQFF
>many|TRBV4-3|TRBJ2-5|.
TGCGCCAGCAGCCAAGGTTTTGCCAGGGCAGAGACCCAGTACTTC
CASSQGFARAETQYF
>.|TRBV29-1|TRBJ2-5|.
TGCAGCGTTGCTACATCCAAGGAGACCCAGTACTTC
CSVATSKETQYF
>few|TRBV7-2|TRBJ2-7|TRBD1
TGTGCCAGCAGCTTAGGGACAGGGCCAAGCTACGAGCAGTACTTC
CASSLGTGPSYEQYF
>.|TRBV18|TRBJ1-2|.
TGTGCCAGCTCACCACCGGTACGGCTAGGGGACTATGGCTACACCTTC
CASSPPVRLGDYGYTF
>.|TRBV27|TRBJ2-3|.
TGTGCCAGCGGTCGCGACACTTTCACAGATACGCAGTATTTT
CASGRDTFTDTQYF
>few|TRBV28|TRBJ2-3|.
TGTGCCAGCAGACCCGGGACGGGAACAGATACGCAGTATTTT
CASRPGTGTDTQYF
>.|TRBV6-2/TRBV6-3|TRBJ2-5|.
TGTGCCAGCAGTCCCCAGGAAAAGGAGACCCAGTACTTC
CASSPQEKETQYF